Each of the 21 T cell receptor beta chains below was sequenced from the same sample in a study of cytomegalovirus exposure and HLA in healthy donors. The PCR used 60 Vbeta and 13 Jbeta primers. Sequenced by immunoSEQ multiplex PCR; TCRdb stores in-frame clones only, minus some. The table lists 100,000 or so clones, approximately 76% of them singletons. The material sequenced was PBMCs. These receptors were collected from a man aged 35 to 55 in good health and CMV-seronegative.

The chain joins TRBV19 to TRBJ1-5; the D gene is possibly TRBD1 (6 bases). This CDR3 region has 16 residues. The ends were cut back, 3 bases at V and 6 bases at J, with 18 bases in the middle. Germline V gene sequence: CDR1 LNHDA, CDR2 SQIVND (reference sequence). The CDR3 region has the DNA TGTGCCAGTAGTATGAATCGGGACACCCGCCCTCAGCCCCAGCATTTT. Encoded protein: CASSMNRDTRPQPQHF.

CDR3 sequence reads: CASSEKGTSTDTQYF. In nucleotides, the CDR3 is TGTGCCAGCAGCGAAAAAGGGACTTCCACAGATACGCAGTATTTT. This chain connects TRBV5-6 to TRBJ2-3; possible D gene TRBD2, 6 bases. The V gene's germline CDR1 is SGHDT and CDR2 YYEEEE. The CDR3 spans 15 residues. Trimming took 4 bases from V and 2 from J, leaving 14 bases between them.

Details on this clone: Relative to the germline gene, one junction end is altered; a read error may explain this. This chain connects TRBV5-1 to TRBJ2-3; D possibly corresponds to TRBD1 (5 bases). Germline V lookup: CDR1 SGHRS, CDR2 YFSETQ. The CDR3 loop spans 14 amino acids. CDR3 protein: CASSPGPLTDTQYF. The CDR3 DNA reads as TGCGCCAGCAGCCCCGGACCCTTGACAGATACGCAGTACTTT. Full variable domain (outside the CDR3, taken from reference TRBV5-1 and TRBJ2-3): KAGVTQTPRYLIKTRGQQVTLSCSPISGHRSVSWYQQTPGQGLQFLFEYFSETQRNKGNFPGRFSGRQFSNSRSEMNVSTLELGDSALYLCASSPGPLTDTQYFGPGTRLTVL.

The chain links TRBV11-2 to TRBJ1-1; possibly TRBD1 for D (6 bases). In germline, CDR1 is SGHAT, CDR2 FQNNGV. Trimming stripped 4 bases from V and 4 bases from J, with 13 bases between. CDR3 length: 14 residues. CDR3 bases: TGTGCCAGCAGCTCCTGGGGGGGGGCCACTGAAGCTTTCTTT. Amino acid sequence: CASSSWGGATEAFF.

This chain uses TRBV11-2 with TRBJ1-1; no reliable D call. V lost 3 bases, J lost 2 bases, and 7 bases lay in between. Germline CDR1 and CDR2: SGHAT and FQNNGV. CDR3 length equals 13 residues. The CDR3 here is CASSFSVNTEAFF. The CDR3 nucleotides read TGTGCCAGCAGCTTTTCGGTTAACACTGAAGCTTTCTTT.

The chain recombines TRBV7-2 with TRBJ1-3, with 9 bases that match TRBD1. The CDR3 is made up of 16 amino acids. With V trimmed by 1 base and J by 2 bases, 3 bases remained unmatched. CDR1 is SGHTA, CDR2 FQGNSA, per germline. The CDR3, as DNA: TGTGCCAGCAGCTTAGGGCACAGGGGGCCTGGAAACACCATATATTTT. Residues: CASSLGHRGPGNTIYF. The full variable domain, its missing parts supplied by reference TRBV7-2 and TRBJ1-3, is GAGVSQSPSNKVTEKGKDVELRCDPISGHTALYWYRQSLGQGLEFLIYFQGNSAPDKSGLPSDRFSAERTGGSVSTLTIQRTQQEDSAVYLCASSLGHRGPGNTIYFGEGSWLTVV.

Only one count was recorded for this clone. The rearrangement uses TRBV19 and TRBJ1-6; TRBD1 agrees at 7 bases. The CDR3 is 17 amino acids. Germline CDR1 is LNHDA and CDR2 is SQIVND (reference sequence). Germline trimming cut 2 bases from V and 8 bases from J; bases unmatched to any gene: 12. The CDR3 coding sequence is TGTGCCAGTAGTATAAGCGGGGGACAGACCCTTCATTCACCCCTCCACTTT. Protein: CASSISGGQTLHSPLHF.

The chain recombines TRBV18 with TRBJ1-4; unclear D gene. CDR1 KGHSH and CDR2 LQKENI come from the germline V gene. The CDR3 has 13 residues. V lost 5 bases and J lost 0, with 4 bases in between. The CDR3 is CASSYATNEKLFF. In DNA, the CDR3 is TGTGCCAGCTCATATGCAACTAATGAAAAACTGTTTTTT.

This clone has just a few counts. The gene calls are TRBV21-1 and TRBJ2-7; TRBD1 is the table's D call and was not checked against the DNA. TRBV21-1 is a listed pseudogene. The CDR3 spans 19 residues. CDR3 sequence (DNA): TGTGCCAGCAGCAAAAAGCACGGTTCGGACAGGCTTAGCTCCTACGAGCAGTACGTC. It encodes CASSKKHGSDRLSSYEQYV.

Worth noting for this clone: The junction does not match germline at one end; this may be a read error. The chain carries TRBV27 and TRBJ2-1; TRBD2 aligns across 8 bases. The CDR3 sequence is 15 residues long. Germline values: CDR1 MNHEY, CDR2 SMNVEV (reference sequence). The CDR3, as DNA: TGTGTCAGCAGACCACGGGGGGGCCAGGACAATGAGCAGTTCTTC. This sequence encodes CVSRPRGGQDNEQFF.

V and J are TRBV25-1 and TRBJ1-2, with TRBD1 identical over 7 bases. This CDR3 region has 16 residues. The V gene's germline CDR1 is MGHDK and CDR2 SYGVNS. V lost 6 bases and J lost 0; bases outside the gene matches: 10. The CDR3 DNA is TGTGCCAGCAGATCGACCACAGGGGCCCCTAACTATGGCTACACCTTC. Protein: CASRSTTGAPNYGYTF.

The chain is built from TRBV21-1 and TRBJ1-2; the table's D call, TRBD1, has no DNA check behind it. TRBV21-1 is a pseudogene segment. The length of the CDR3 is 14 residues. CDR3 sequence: CASSATTGNYGYTF. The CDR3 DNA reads TGTGCCAGCAGCGCAACAACAGGGAACTATGGCTACACCTTC.

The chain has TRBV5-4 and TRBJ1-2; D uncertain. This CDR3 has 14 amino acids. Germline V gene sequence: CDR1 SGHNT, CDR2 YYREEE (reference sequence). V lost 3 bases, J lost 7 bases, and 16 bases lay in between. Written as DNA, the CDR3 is TGTGCCAGCAGCTCCCCCTCCATGGAGGGTGGCTACACCTTC. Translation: CASSSPSMEGGYTF.

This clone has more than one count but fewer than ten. Here the CDR3 reads CASSLARGASNTEAFF. DNA for the CDR3: TGCGCCAGCAGCTTGGCCCGGGGGGCGTCGAACACTGAAGCTTTCTTT. This chain connects TRBV5-1 to TRBJ1-1; a weak D match, TRBD1 (6 bases). In germline, CDR1 is SGHRS, CDR2 YFSETQ. CDR3 size: 16 residues. V was shortened by 0 bases and J by 1 base, with 13 bases between the two germline ends.

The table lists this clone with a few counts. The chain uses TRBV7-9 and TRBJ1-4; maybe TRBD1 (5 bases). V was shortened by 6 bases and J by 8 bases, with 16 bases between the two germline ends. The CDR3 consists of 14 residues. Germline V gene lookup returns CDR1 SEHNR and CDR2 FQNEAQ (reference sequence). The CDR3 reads CASSLYGGGEKLFF. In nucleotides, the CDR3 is TGTGCCAGCAGTTTATACGGGGGTGGGGAAAAACTGTTTTTT.

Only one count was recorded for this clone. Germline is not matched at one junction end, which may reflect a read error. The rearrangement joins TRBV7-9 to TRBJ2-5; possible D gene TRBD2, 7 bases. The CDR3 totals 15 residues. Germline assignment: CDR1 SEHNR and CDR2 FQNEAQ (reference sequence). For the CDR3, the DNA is TGTTCCAGCAGCCCCCCCAGGGGAGGGGGAGAGACCCAGTACTTC. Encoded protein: CSSSPPRGGGETQYF.

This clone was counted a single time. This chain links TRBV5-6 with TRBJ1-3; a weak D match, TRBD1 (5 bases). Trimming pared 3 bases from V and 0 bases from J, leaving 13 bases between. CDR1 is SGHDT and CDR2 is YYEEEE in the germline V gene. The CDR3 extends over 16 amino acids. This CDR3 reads CASSWGGLSSGNTIYF. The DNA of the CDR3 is TGTGCCAGCAGCTGGGGGGGGTTAAGCTCTGGAAACACCATATATTTT. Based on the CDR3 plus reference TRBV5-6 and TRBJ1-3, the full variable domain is DAGVTQSPTHLIKTRGQQVTLRCSPKSGHDTVSWYQQALGQGPQFIFQYYEEEERQRGNFPDRFSGHQFPNYSSELNVNALLLGDSALYLCASSWGGLSSGNTIYFGEGSWLTVV.

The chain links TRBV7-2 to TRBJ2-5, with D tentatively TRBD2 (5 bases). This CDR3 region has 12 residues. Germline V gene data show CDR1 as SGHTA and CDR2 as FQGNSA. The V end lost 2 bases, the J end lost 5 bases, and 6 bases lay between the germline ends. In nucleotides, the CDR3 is TGTGCCAGCAGCTTACAGCGGGAGACCCAGTACTTC. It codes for CASSLQRETQYF.

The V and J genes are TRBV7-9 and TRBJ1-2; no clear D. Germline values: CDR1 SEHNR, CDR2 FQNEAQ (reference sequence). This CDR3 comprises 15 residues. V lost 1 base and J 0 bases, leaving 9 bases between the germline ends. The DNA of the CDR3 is TGTGCCAGCAGCTTAGTCGGGTTGACTAACTATGGCTACACCTTC. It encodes CASSLVGLTNYGYTF.

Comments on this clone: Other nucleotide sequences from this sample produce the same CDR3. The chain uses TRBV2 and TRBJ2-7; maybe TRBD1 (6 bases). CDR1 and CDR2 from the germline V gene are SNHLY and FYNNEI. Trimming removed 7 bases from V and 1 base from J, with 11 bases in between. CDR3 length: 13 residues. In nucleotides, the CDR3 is TGTGCCAGCACAAGACAGGATTCCTACGAGCAGTACTTC. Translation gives CASTRQDSYEQYF.

This chain's CDR3 is CASSFWGGRNTEAFF. The CDR3 DNA sequence: TGTGCCAGCAGCTTTTGGGGGGGGCGGAACACTGAAGCTTTCTTT. The genes are TRBV5-6 and TRBJ1-1; D possibly corresponds to TRBD1 (6 bases). Trimming took 2 bases from V and 1 from J, leaving 12 bases between them. Germline V gene data show CDR1 as SGHDT and CDR2 as YYEEEE. This CDR3 contains 15 residues.